This T cell receptor beta chain was recorded in a study of blood T cell repertoires in COVID-19. Study information: PBMCs, B-cell-depleted T cells, or T cells provided the cDNA or gDNA that made up the material.

In the source study's methods: Estimation of nucleated cell counts relied on the amplification of reference gene primers. Profiling relied on immunoSEQ multiplex PCR, and the TCRdb table lists in-frame clones only, not all of them. The DNA was the basis for D and trimming; V, J and clone size are from that table. The sample carries 200,000 to 250,000 clones, around 90% recorded once. The study recruited people aged roughly 18 to 100 years across more than 20 US areas. Cohort 3 recovery required two negative PCRs, clearance, or symptom resolution. The CDR3 loop spans 19 amino acids. The V gene's germline CDR1 is SGDLS and CDR2 YYNGEE. Trimming took 0 bases from V and 0 from J; bases not matched to a gene: 9.

The chain has TRBV9 and TRBJ2-2, with 9 positions matching TRBD1. What was sequenced was PBMCs or T cells enriched from blood (not recorded which). This receptor was identified in a woman in her thirties who had recovered from COVID-19. CDR3: CASSVGAQTGGPNTGELFF. In DNA form, the CDR3 reads TGTGCCAGCAGCGTAGGGGCGCAGACAGGGGGTCCGAACACCGGGGAGCTGTTTTTT.